This record looks at one T cell receptor beta chain sequence and its context. Its cognate antigen has yet to be identified. The input lacks base qualities; no much larger clone sits a single base away. This specimen's time point label, interpreted: cycle 1 day 1 (C1D1), immediately before nivolumab initiation. Every trial patient had relapsed after autologous stem cell transplantation, and cohorts A, B and C differed in prior brentuximab vedotin exposure. The trial cohort comprised 60 or so patients with relapsed/refractory classical Hodgkin lymphoma whose best overall responses were complete response, partial response or progressive disease. Trial patients were treated with single-agent nivolumab in the multi-cohort phase II CheckMate 205 trial. An independent review committee assessed best overall response by applying the 2007 International Working Group response criteria. PBMCs from the trial were collected at three points: immediately before nivolumab initiation (C1D1), and during therapy at cycle 2 day 1 and cycle 4 day 1. Peripheral blood was collected in 8 mL Vacutainer Cell Preparation Tubes, from which PBMCs were isolated by centrifugation and then cryopreserved.

Genomic DNA was extracted with the Qiagen DNeasy kit from unsorted PBMCs and from negatively selected CD4+ and CD8+ fractions. Amplification of TCR beta CDR3 regions was done by immunoSEQ multiplex PCR with primers that anneal to V and J segments. A synthetic immune receptor repertoire was used to minimize amplification bias, and any residual bias was removed computationally once sequencing was done. As for how the authors treated the data: Custom Python scripts were used to quantify repertoire diversity as the Shannon entropy index. Unsorted, CD4+ and CD8+ repertoires were examined separately, except in combined analyses, for which CD4+ and CD8+ sequences were merged in silico. A clone was considered expanded if an increase in frequency of at least 2-fold after treatment relative to C1D1 was found, and a pseudocount of 0.5 was applied to clones undetected at baseline. Singleton clones were defined as clones with 0 or 1 copy at C1D1, and non-singleton clones were defined as clones with 2 or more copies. Clones expanded in unsorted samples were annotated as CD4+, CD8+ or unknown by matching protein sequences in sorted samples from the same patient. Wilcoxon tests on paired samples were used to test changes in diversity from C1D1 to C4D1. Sourced from immuneACCESS, this table was stored by TCRdb with only in-frame sequences that have V and J called. A share of the clones is absent; for the studies checked, an unresolved V gene accounts for under half, and the remainder has no known explanation. V and J calls and clone size are those listed in that table; D and trimming were worked out from the DNA. In this sample the table shows 53,000 or so clones, roughly 80% of which occur a single time. Clones ranked in the top ten supply about 16% of the sample.

Trimming costs V 4 bases and J 2 bases, and their ends lie 7 bases apart. Taken from cysteine to valine, the CDR3 has 12 residues. CDR3 DNA is the only sequence kept; it has 36 bases, read in frame from the first base. The germline V gene sets CDR1 to SGHRS and CDR2 to YFSETQ. The sample belongs to a study of PD-1 blockade in classical Hodgkin lymphoma (dated by TCRdb to 2020 to 2021). Broadly, across the study: Nivolumab dosing was 3 mg/kg intravenously every 2 weeks, continuing until either disease progression or unacceptable toxicity. The study used TCR beta sequencing and CyTOF to define a peripheral blood immune signature of response to PD-1 blockade in classical Hodgkin lymphoma. Study-wide conclusions, independent of this receptor: Trial patients with a complete response had baseline diversity similar to that of newly diagnosed patients, while partial responders and progressors had significantly lower diversity. The study was limited to a single clinical trial cohort, and causes of repertoire differences, possibly disease activity or prior therapy, remained undefined. Patients starting nivolumab less than 1 year after ASCT had lower diversity and were excluded from later analyses to avoid confounding by immune reconstitution. Baseline TCR diversity was reported as lower in newly diagnosed patients than in healthy donors, and lower still in relapsed/refractory patients. CD4+ but not CD8+ TCR diversity rose significantly by C4D1 (p=0.0027 vs p=0.16), most apparent in complete responders (p=0.02).

The material sequenced was peripheral blood mononuclear cells (PBMCs), taken at baseline. The sequence was collected from a human donor with classical Hodgkin lymphoma. The rearrangement combines TRBV5-1 with TRBJ2-7; the D gene cannot be named for sure. The DNA reads TGCGCCAGCAGCCCGCTCCCCTACGAGCAGTACGTC. It specifies CASSPLPYEQYV.